This is a list of T cell receptor beta chains from one sample in a study of blood T cell repertoires in COVID-19. Profiled with immunoSEQ multiplex PCR; TCRdb holds only in-frame clones, not every one. This sample has around 150,000 clones, with 76% found just once. The sequenced material came from peripheral blood. All receptors derive from a woman over 75 with active or convalescent COVID-19. The CDR3 runs from the conserved cysteine through the conserved F or W. The order of the fields is V gene, J gene, CDR3 protein.

TRBV4-3,TRBJ1-5,CASSQGRGNQPQHF
TRBV27,TRBJ1-5,CVSGRGRVSNQPQHF
TRBV11-2,TRBJ2-1,CASSLGTASYNEQFF
TRBV5-1,TRBJ1-2,CASSAGFVDGYTF
TRBV6-6,TRBJ1-1,CASSYKGTLTEAFF
TRBV6-4,TRBJ2-7,CASSDSDRSGGHEQYF
TRBV6-5,TRBJ1-5,CASSRDVRGQPQHF
TRBV10-2,TRBJ1-4,CASHGEKLFF
TRBV7-9,TRBJ1-3,CASSLVGTENTIYF
TRBV21-1,TRBJ2-1,CASSRGTLRGFYNEQFF
TRBV5-4,TRBJ1-2,CASSLHSGWSGYTF
TRBV19,TRBJ2-4,CASTELAGGRHIQYF
TRBV5-1,TRBJ2-5,CASSFSDRTQETQYF
TRBV5-6,TRBJ2-3,CASSKRQGKHSDTQYF
TRBV5-1,TRBJ1-4,CASSLAVNEKLFF
TRBV20-1,TRBJ1-2,CTGTRGYGYTF
TRBV6-2/TRBV6-3,TRBJ2-3,CASRPRGTDDTDTQYF
TRBV4-1,TRBJ1-1,CASSRDRWTEAFF
TRBV2,TRBJ1-4,CASKAGSSEKLFF
TRBV6-2/TRBV6-3,TRBJ2-7,CASSRDLGEQYF
TRBV3-1/TRBV3-2,TRBJ2-3,CASSQVQGADTQYF
TRBV27,TRBJ2-7,CASSPRQGIYEQYF
TRBV19,TRBJ1-3,CASSSGQFGSGNTIYF
TRBV4-3,TRBJ1-6,CASSQRGREGLPLHF
TRBV10-3,TRBJ2-7,CAISERPGRSYEQYF
TRBV4-3,TRBJ1-4,CASSRSGGGEKLFF
TRBV2,TRBJ2-3,CASGERGRTDTQYF
TRBV14,TRBJ2-3,CASSQGGLASTDTQYF
TRBV7-2,TRBJ2-1,CASSRGTSGNPSYNEQFF
TRBV7-9,TRBJ1-1,CASSSNRDRSIGGTEAFF